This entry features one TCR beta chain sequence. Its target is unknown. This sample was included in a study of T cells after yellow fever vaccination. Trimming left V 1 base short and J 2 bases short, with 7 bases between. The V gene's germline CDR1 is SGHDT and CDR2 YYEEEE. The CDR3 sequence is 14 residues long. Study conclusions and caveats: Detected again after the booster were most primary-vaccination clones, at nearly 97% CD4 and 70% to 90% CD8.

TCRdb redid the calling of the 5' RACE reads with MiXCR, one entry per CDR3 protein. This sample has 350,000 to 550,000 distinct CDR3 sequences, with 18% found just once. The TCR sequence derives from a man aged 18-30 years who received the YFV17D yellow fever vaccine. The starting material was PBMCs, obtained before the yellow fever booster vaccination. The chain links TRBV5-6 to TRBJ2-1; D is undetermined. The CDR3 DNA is TGTGCCAGCAGCTTGCCGCTTCCCTACAATGAGCAGTTCTTC. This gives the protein CASSLPLPYNEQFF.